This T cell receptor (beta chain) was found in a study of T cell repertoires in cytomegalovirus infection. CDR1 and CDR2 from the germline V gene are ENHRY and SYGVKD. With 6 bases clipped from V and 10 bases from J, the junction kept 6 bases outside the gene matches. The CDR3 runs 14 residues. One entry per CDR3 protein, called by TCRdb with MiXCR from the reads. Here the sample spans approximately 110,000 distinct CDR3 sequences, 32% being singletons. General observations from the study: Ex vivo, HLA-C-restricted CMV-specific TCR beta clonotypes prevailed over the rest of the response.

The sample holds many counts of this clonotype. The antigen remains undetermined. The chain carries TRBV10-3 and TRBJ1-6, with 10 bases lining up with TRBD1. The clonotype comes from a human donor in good health (CMV status not recorded). Some clones in this sample may be carry-over from other donors' samples. The sequencing here drew on CD8+ T cells from cultured PBMCs, taken from culture after CMV antigen stimulation. CDR3 in DNA: TGTGCCATCAGCACCGGGACAGGGGAATCACCCCTCCACTTT. Amino acid sequence: CAISTGTGESPLHF.